The clone carrying this T cell receptor (beta chain) was seen many times. TCRdb re-derived calls from the RT-PCR reads in MiXCR, one entry per CDR3 protein. The data show almost 700,000 distinct CDR3 sequences, 14% seen once. Germline CDR1 and CDR2: SGHAT and FQNNGV. The CDR3 contains 14 residues. Trimming shortened V by 3 bases and J by 4 bases, and 9 bases separated the two germline ends. This clonotype originated in a female donor in good health, serving as a healthy control. The sequencing input was memory CD4+ T cells from blood. J is TRBJ2-2 and V is TRBV11-2, with D possibly TRBD1 on 6 matching bases. CDR3 DNA sequence: TGTGCCAGCAGCTTTCAGGGGACCACCGGGGAGCTGTTTTTT. As protein: CASSFQGTTGELFF.